This passage covers 20 T cell receptor beta chains from one sample sequenced in a study of PD-1 blockade in classical Hodgkin lymphoma. The time point here: cycle 4 day 1 (C4D1), after more than five weeks of nivolumab. Brentuximab vedotin exposure varied among the patients, all of whom had relapsed after autologous stem cell transplantation. Thawed PBMCs were the source of CD4+ T cells, purified by magnetic negative selection. The repertoire was sequenced with immunoSEQ multiplex PCR; TCRdb's copy has only in-frame clones and lacks some. The sample holds around 18,000 clones, around 75% seen once. The sample here was CD4+ T cells from blood, taken before the fourth cycle of nivolumab. These receptors all come from a human donor with classical Hodgkin lymphoma.

The chain couples TRBV7-2 to TRBJ1-6; no reliable D call. Trimming left V 2 bases short and J 0 bases short, with 14 bases between. The CDR3 spans 18 residues. CDR1 is SGHTA, CDR2 FQGNSA, per germline. The CDR3 nucleotides read TGTGCCAGCAGCTTATGGTCGGGGAACCCCTCCTATAATTCACCCCTCCACTTT. This translates into CASSLWSGNPSYNSPLHF.

The chain couples TRBV2 to TRBJ2-5, with 10 positions matching TRBD2. The junction had 0 bases not matched to a gene; V was cut back by 6 bases and J by 5 bases. The CDR3 length is 12 residues. CDR1 and CDR2 from the germline V gene are SNHLY and FYNNEI. The CDR3, as DNA: TGTGCCAGCAGGGGACTAGCGGAGACCCAGTACTTC. The encoded protein is CASRGLAETQYF.

The chain uses TRBV7-6 and TRBJ2-5; tentative D call: TRBD1 (6 bases). Germline values: CDR1 SGHVS, CDR2 FNYEAQ. The CDR3 sequence is 14 residues long. The V gene lost 1 base and the J gene lost 1 base, with 7 bases spanning the gap. CDR3 in DNA: TGTGCCAGCAGCTTAGAGGGGGTCCAAGAGACCCAGTACTTC. Translated, it gives CASSLEGVQETQYF.

The J gene is TRBJ2-6, the V gene TRBV7-9; unclear D gene. From germline, CDR1 is SEHNR and CDR2 FQNEAQ (reference sequence). The CDR3 sequence is 14 residues long. The V gene lost 7 bases and the J gene lost 0 bases, with 7 bases spanning the gap. The CDR3 protein is CASTLISGANVLTF. The CDR3 DNA sequence: TGTGCCAGCACCCTTATCTCTGGGGCCAACGTCCTGACTTTC.

The chain links TRBV19 to TRBJ2-1; 9 bases agree with TRBD2. Germline V gene data show CDR1 as LNHDA and CDR2 as SQIVND (reference sequence). The V gene end was trimmed by 4 bases and the J gene end by 4 bases; junction bases not matched to a gene: 2. The CDR3 length is 14 residues. The CDR3 sequence: CASSTSGTYNEQFF. CDR3 bases: TGTGCCAGTAGTACTAGCGGGACTTACAATGAGCAGTTCTTC.

The rearrangement links TRBV4-3 to TRBJ2-7; TRBD2 matches 14 bases. There are 15 residues in the CDR3. The germline CDR1 and CDR2 sequences are LGHNA and YSLEER. V lost 4 bases, J lost 6 bases, and 5 bases stayed unmatched. The CDR3 nucleotides are TGCGCCAGCAGCCGGGGGACTAGCGGGAGTAGCGAGCAGTACTTC. It specifies CASSRGTSGSSEQYF.

The rearrangement uses TRBV5-5 and TRBJ2-7; 11 nucleotides line up with TRBD2. Losses at the gene ends were 5 bases for V and 6 bases for J; bases not matched to a gene: 13. CDR3 length: 16 residues. Germline CDR1 and CDR2: SGHKS and YYEKEE (reference sequence). CDR3 DNA sequence: TGTGCCAGCAGGGGACTAGCGGAAAACTTAGTGGGCGAGCAGTACTTC. Translated: CASRGLAENLVGEQYF. The entire variable domain, with the rest obtained from reference TRBV5-5 and TRBJ2-7, is as follows: DAGVTQSPTHLIKTRGQQVTLRCSPISGHKSVSWYQQVLGQGPQFIFQYYEKEERGRGNFPDRFSARQFPNYSSELNVNALLLGDSALYLCASRGLAENLVGEQYFGPGTRLTVT.

This clone came up a few times. The rearrangement uses TRBV21-1 and TRBJ1-5; TRBD1 is the table's D call and was not checked against the DNA. TRBV21-1 is assigned pseudogene status. This CDR3 contains 14 residues. CDR3 in amino acids: CASSRGQRNQPQHF. DNA of the CDR3: TGTGCCAGCAGCAGAGGACAGCGCAATCAGCCCCAGCATTTT.

V gene TRBV27 combines with J gene TRBJ2-7; TRBD2 matches at 7 bases. Germline lookup yields CDR1 MNHEY and CDR2 SMNVEV (reference sequence). V shed 2 bases and J 3 bases; nucleotides not matched to a gene: 19. The CDR3 spans 19 residues. CDR3: CASSLGKGPGIGRFYEQYF. CDR3 nucleotides: TGTGCCAGCAGTTTAGGGAAGGGTCCGGGAATCGGGAGGTTCTACGAGCAGTACTTC.

V gene TRBV5-1 combines with J gene TRBJ2-1; D gene unclear. Trimming removed 4 bases from V and 3 bases from J, with 5 bases in between. Germline V gene lookup returns CDR1 SGHRS and CDR2 YFSETQ. The CDR3 loop spans 12 amino acids. CDR3 residues: CASSPYYNEQFF. Here the CDR3 DNA reads TGCGCCAGCAGCCCCTACTACAATGAGCAGTTCTTC.

CDR3 residues: CASSLPGTRGPGELFF. The CDR3 coding sequence is TGTGCCAGCAGCTTACCAGGGACTAGAGGCCCCGGGGAGCTGTTTTTT. The V gene is TRBV7-2, the J gene TRBJ2-2; TRBD2 aligns across 8 bases. Germline V gene sequence: CDR1 SGHTA, CDR2 FQGNSA. Germline trimming cut 2 bases from V and 6 bases from J; bases unmatched to any gene: 8. The CDR3 consists of 16 residues.

The rearrangement uses TRBV9 and TRBJ1-6; unclear D gene. V was clipped by 4 bases and J by 0 bases, with 14 bases between them. The germline V gene has CDR1 SGDLS and CDR2 YYNGEE. The CDR3 length is 17 residues. CDR3: CASSPTGAPSYNSPLHF. In DNA, the CDR3 is TGTGCCAGCAGCCCAACTGGAGCGCCCTCCTATAATTCACCCCTCCACTTT.

The chain is built from TRBV28 and TRBJ2-6; D is uncertain. This CDR3 spans 21 amino acids. The V and J ends lost 3 bases and 0 bases respectively, with 24 bases between them. CDR1 and CDR2 from the germline V gene are MDHEN and SYDVKM. The CDR3 nucleotides are TGTGCCAGCAGTTTTATGTCTCGGAGTACAGTTAGTGACTCTGGGGCCAACGTCCTGACTTTC. Translated: CASSFMSRSTVSDSGANVLTF. Full variable domain (remainder filled in from reference TRBV28 and TRBJ2-6): DVKVTQSSRYLVKRTGEKVFLECVQDMDHENMFWYRQDPGLGLRLIYFSYDVKMKEKGDIPEGYSVSREKKERFSLILESASTNQTSMYLCASSFMSRSTVSDSGANVLTFGAGSRLTVL.

CDR3 protein: CASSYVTSNQPQHF. The CDR3 coding sequence is TGTGCCAGCAGTTATGTCACTAGCAATCAGCCCCAGCATTTT. This chain joins TRBV6-6 and TRBJ1-5; D gene unclear. CDR3 length: 14 residues. Germline lookup yields CDR1 MNHNY and CDR2 SVGAGI (reference sequence). With 3 bases removed from V and 0 bases from J, the gap between germline ends came to 6 bases.

This chain connects TRBV30 to TRBJ2-7, with 7 bases that match TRBD2. The CDR3 is 12 residues long. With V trimmed by 5 bases and J by 1 base, 2 bases remained unmatched. Per germline, CDR1 GTSNPN and CDR2 SVGIG (reference sequence). DNA for the CDR3: TGTGCCTGGCAGGGAGGGTCCTACGAGCAGTACTTC. Its translation is CAWQGGSYEQYF.

CDR3 nucleotide sequence: TGTGCCAGCAGGGCATGGGGGAGGAAAGATACGCAGTATTTT. Encoded protein: CASRAWGRKDTQYF. J is TRBJ2-3 and V is TRBV28; possible D gene TRBD2, 6 bases. The CDR3 covers 14 residues. Germline V gene data show CDR1 as MDHEN and CDR2 as SYDVKM. Trimming cost V 6 bases and J 5 bases, with 15 bases left between them.

The chain uses TRBV5-6 and TRBJ1-2, with TRBD1 matching over 9 bases. This CDR3 has 14 residues. Unmatched junction bases numbered 10, after V lost 5 bases and J lost 8 bases. Per the germline V gene, CDR1 is SGHDT and CDR2 is YYEEEE. The CDR3 DNA follows: TGTGCCAGCAGTGCCGGACAGGGGCGGTGGGGCTACACCTTC. It translates to CASSAGQGRWGYTF. Together with reference TRBV5-6 and TRBJ1-2, the CDR3 gives the full variable domain: DAGVTQSPTHLIKTRGQQVTLRCSPKSGHDTVSWYQQALGQGPQFIFQYYEEEERQRGNFPDRFSGHQFPNYSSELNVNALLLGDSALYLCASSAGQGRWGYTFGSGTRLTVV.

This chain connects TRBV23-1 to TRBJ2-7; D not resolved. Being an ORF, TRBV23-1 has a function that is uncertain. Trimming took 0 bases from V and 0 from J, leaving 3 bases between them. This CDR3 is built from 13 residues. The CDR3 nucleotides read TGCGCCAGCAGTCAATCGCGCTCCTACGAGCAGTACTTC. Translating it yields CASSQSRSYEQYF.

This clone appeared a few times. The V and J genes are TRBV27 and TRBJ1-6; no definite D call. V dropped 3 bases and J dropped 9 bases, with 6 bases sitting between them. Per germline, CDR1 MNHEY and CDR2 SMNVEV (reference sequence). CDR3 length equals 12 residues. The CDR3 region has the DNA TGTGCCAGCAGTTTCACGAGTTCACCCCTCCACTTT. Translated: CASSFTSSPLHF.

The CDR3 sequence is CASSLRVGGDETQYF. As DNA, the CDR3 is TGCGCCAGCAGCTTGCGGGTAGGGGGCGACGAGACCCAGTACTTC. The chain is built from TRBV5-1 and TRBJ2-5; TRBD1 matches 7 bases. This CDR3 contains 15 residues. Germline CDR1 reads SGHRS; CDR2 reads YFSETQ. The J segment lost 5 bases and the V segment lost 1 base, leaving 8 bases of the junction unmatched.